The rows below give T cell receptor beta chains drawn from one sample of a study of identical twins. TCRdb reprocessed the 5' RACE reads with MiXCR, giving one entry per CDR3 protein. Seen here are more than 600,000 distinct CDR3 sequences, roughly 18% observed once, and the top ten hold around 13%. In addition, the sample was reused for a study of T cells expressing NK-cell markers.

Material: PBMCs. These receptors were obtained from a woman between 18 and 29 years old in good health. The CDR3 runs from the conserved cysteine through the conserved F or W. The D gene is left open where the match is weak. Rows may omit the clone size; those that give it use once, few, many or a size class.

>many|TRBV5-1|-|TRBJ2-1
TGCGCCAGCAGCTTACCTTCCGTGGTTGGGGCTTCAATCAATGAGCAGTTCTTC
CASSLPSVVGASINEQFF
>-|TRBV10-3|-|TRBJ2-2
TGTGCCACCCGGAGAGAAGGGGTGGCCGGGGAGCTGTTTTTT
CATRREGVAGELFF
>few|TRBV20-1|-|TRBJ1-6
TGCAGTGCTAGTTTCGGGGCGCGGGATTCACCCCTCCACTTT
CSASFGARDSPLHF
>few|TRBV6-1|-|TRBJ2-7
TGTGCCAGCGGGTCCCGACAGAGAAGATACGAGCAGTACTTC
CASGSRQRRYEQYF
>many|TRBV7-9|-|TRBJ2-5
TGTGCCAGCAGCTTAGAGGGGGAAGAGACCCAGTACTTC
CASSLEGEETQYF
>-|TRBV12-3/TRBV12-4|-|TRBJ1-2
TGTGCCAGCAGTTTAGCCTCGACGGGTCCCGGAGGCTACACCTTC
CASSLASTGPGGYTF
>few|TRBV4-3|-|TRBJ1-2
TGCGCCAGCAGCCGAACGGGACAAACTAACTATGGCTACACCTTC
CASSRTGQTNYGYTF
>many|TRBV12-3/TRBV12-4|-|TRBJ1-6
TGTGCCAGCACCTCGGACAGCCTCAAGGATTCACCCCTCCACTTT
CASTSDSLKDSPLHF
>few|TRBV10-3|-|TRBJ2-3
TGTGCCATCAGTGAGACAGGGAGCACAGATACGCAGTATTTT
CAISETGSTDTQYF
>-|TRBV18|TRBD2|TRBJ2-7
TGTGCCAGCTCACCCGGGACTAGCGGGAGGGTCGAGCAGTACTTC
CASSPGTSGRVEQYF
>-|TRBV9|TRBD1|TRBJ1-2
TGTGCCAGCAACCGACAGGGTGCCTCTGGCTACACCTTC
CASNRQGASGYTF
>few|TRBV5-1|TRBD1|TRBJ2-5
TGCGCCAGCAGCTGGCAGGGGGACCAAGAGACCCAGTACTTC
CASSWQGDQETQYF
>few|TRBV20-1|-|TRBJ2-5
TGCAGTGCCAGCAAGCAGGAGGCGGAGACCCAGTACTTC
CSASKQEAETQYF
>few|TRBV25-1|-|TRBJ2-1
TGTGCCGGCTCGACAGGCTATGAGCAGTTCTTC
CAGSTGYEQFF
>-|TRBV19|TRBD1|TRBJ1-1
TGTGCCAGTAGCAGGGACAGGGGACCTGAAGCTTTCTTT
CASSRDRGPEAFF